This TCR beta chain was identified during a study of immune heterogeneity within non-small cell lung tumors. The template for each sample was about 660 ng of genomic DNA, which had been extracted from bulk tumor tissue. Biopsy collection occurred during surgery, with several far-apart biopsies per primary tumor. Patients had untreated, newly diagnosed non-small cell lung cancer and underwent curative surgery. This clonotype is labeled medium-sized (0.01 to 0.1%). V lost 6 bases to trimming and J lost 8 bases, with 16 bases between them. The length of the CDR3 is 13 residues. The germline V gene has CDR1 MNHNS and CDR2 SASEGT. It was with 32 V and 13 J primers that multiplex PCR amplified TCR beta CDR3. MiXCR was run by TCRdb on the multiplex PCR reads, yielding one entry per CDR3 protein. The repertoire holds about 15,000 distinct CDR3 sequences, with roughly 30% as singletons.

Sequencing input: lung tumor tissue. The chain has TRBV6-1 and TRBJ1-2; no definite D call. The clonotype comes from a man aged 35 to 55 with non-small cell lung cancer. DNA for the CDR3: TGTGCCAGCAGCATGACGATGCTCGGGGGCTACACCTTC. Translated: CASSMTMLGGYTF.